The 30 T cell receptor beta chains below were found in one sample sequenced in a study of blood T cell repertoires in COVID-19. Produced via immunoSEQ multiplex PCR; TCRdb's table is partial and in-frame only. The sample includes about 190,000 clones, roughly 73% seen only once; the top ten take 2.5% to 3.5%. The sample taken for sequencing was peripheral blood. The receptors were gathered from a woman of 80 years or more with active or convalescent COVID-19.

This clone showed up just a few times. The gene calls are TRBV10-3 and TRBJ1-2; 7 nucleotides match TRBD1. From germline, CDR1 is ENHRY and CDR2 SYGVKD. The V segment lost 6 bases and the J segment 5 bases; nucleotides outside the gene matches: 9. There are 14 residues in the CDR3. CDR3 region: CAIRGGEVGYGYTF. The CDR3 DNA reads TGTGCCATCAGAGGGGGCGAGGTTGGGTATGGCTACACCTTC.

In this sample, this clone turned up once. The chain couples TRBV5-1 to TRBJ1-1; 8 nucleotides align to TRBD1. V shed 4 bases and J 0 bases; nucleotides not matched to a gene: 5. The germline V gene encodes CDR1 SGHRS and CDR2 YFSETQ. This CDR3 spans 15 amino acids. CDR3 sequence: CASSVDRAMNTEAFF. Here the CDR3 DNA reads TGCGCCAGCAGCGTGGACAGGGCTATGAACACTGAAGCTTTCTTT.

The genes are TRBV5-6 and TRBJ2-7; tentative D call: TRBD1 (6 bases). V was trimmed by 3 bases and J by 0 bases, leaving 13 bases between them. Germline CDR1 SGHDT, CDR2 YYEEEE. The CDR3 length is 15 residues. Here the CDR3 reads CASSSWTDGSYEQYF. The CDR3 coding sequence is TGTGCCAGCAGCTCGTGGACAGACGGCTCCTACGAGCAGTACTTC.

The V and J genes are TRBV7-2 and TRBJ2-7; possibly TRBD2 for D (5 bases). The V end was cut by 0 bases, the J end by 2 bases, with 5 bases between. The CDR3 totals 13 residues. Germline lookup yields CDR1 SGHTA and CDR2 FQGNSA. The CDR3 loop reads CASSLAGTYEQYF. The DNA of the CDR3 is TGTGCCAGCAGCTTAGCCGGGACCTACGAGCAGTACTTC.

The rearrangement links TRBV10-3 to TRBJ2-1; D perhaps matches TRBD1 (7 bases). Trimming shortened V by 7 bases and J by 5 bases, and 18 bases separated the two germline ends. Germline V gives CDR1 ENHRY, CDR2 SYGVKD. The CDR3 contains 15 residues. In DNA, the CDR3 is TGTGCCATCAATCAGGGGGGACTTGCAAACAATGAGCAGTTCTTC. This encodes CAINQGGLANNEQFF.

The chain joins TRBV6-2 or TRBV6-3 to TRBJ1-6; no definite D call. Germline CDR1 MNHEY, CDR2 SVGEGT. V lost 4 bases and J lost 8, with 18 bases in between. The CDR3 totals 16 residues. CDR3 region: CASSSIKRAQDSPLHF. Here the CDR3 DNA reads TGTGCCAGCAGTTCCATTAAGAGGGCCCAGGATTCACCCCTCCACTTT.

On this clone itself: This may come from a read error, since a much larger clone is one base off. Other DNA sequences in the same sample also yield this CDR3. The chain links TRBV28 to TRBJ1-5; D is uncertain. V was trimmed by 5 bases and J by 6 bases, leaving 14 bases between them. CDR1 is MDHEN, CDR2 SYDVKM, per germline. This CDR3 contains 14 residues. CDR3 in DNA: TGTGCCAGCAGTGATTCAGGATCAAGTCAGCCCCAGCATTTT. It yields the protein CASSDSGSSQPQHF.

The rearrangement uses TRBV7-2 and TRBJ1-6; perhaps TRBD1 as D (6 bases). CDR1 and CDR2 from the germline V gene are SGHTA and FQGNSA. The CDR3 spans 15 residues. The V gene lost 5 bases and the J gene lost 7 bases, with 15 bases spanning the gap. CDR3 in amino acids: CASSPHPTGNSPLHF. CDR3 nucleotides: TGTGCCAGCAGCCCACACCCCACAGGGAATTCACCCCTCCACTTT.

The chain has TRBV9 and TRBJ1-6; a weak D match, TRBD1 (5 bases). V lost 0 bases and J 6 bases, leaving 13 bases between the germline ends. The CDR3 sequence is 16 residues long. In germline, CDR1 is SGDLS, CDR2 YYNGEE. CDR3 DNA: TGTGCCAGCAGCGTAGGGGGGGTAAGCAGTAATTCACCCCTCCACTTT. Its protein is CASSVGGVSSNSPLHF.

The gene calls are TRBV6-2 or TRBV6-3 and TRBJ2-3, with D uncertain. V lost 5 bases and J 0 bases, leaving 9 bases between the germline ends. In germline, CDR1 is MNHEY, CDR2 SVGEGT. The CDR3 is 14 amino acids. The CDR3 sequence: CASSRSASTDTQYF. The CDR3 DNA is TGTGCCAGCAGTAGGAGTGCTAGCACAGATACGCAGTATTTT.

This clone was seen once. The chain joins TRBV2 to TRBJ2-2; 9 nucleotides align to TRBD2. Trimming cost V 7 bases and J 4 bases; bases outside gene matches: 10. The CDR3 loop spans 16 amino acids. The germline gives CDR1 SNHLY, CDR2 FYNNEI. This CDR3 reads CASIGGSGGFTGELFF. CDR3 nucleotide sequence: TGTGCCAGCATTGGTGGCAGCGGGGGGTTCACCGGGGAGCTGTTTTTT.

The J gene is TRBJ2-5, the V gene TRBV19; D is perhaps TRBD1 (5 bases). The V and J ends lost 5 bases and 3 bases respectively, with 16 bases between them. CDR3 length: 15 residues. Per germline, CDR1 LNHDA and CDR2 SQIVND (reference sequence). This CDR3 is CASSPAGQREETQYF. The CDR3 coding sequence is TGTGCCAGTAGTCCCGCCGGACAAAGGGAAGAGACCCAGTACTTC. Drawing the rest from reference TRBV19 and TRBJ2-5, the complete variable domain is DGGITQSPKYLFRKEGQNVTLSCEQNLNHDAMYWYRQDPGQGLRLIYYSQIVNDFQKGDIAEGYSVSREKKESFPLTVTSAQKNPTAFYLCASSPAGQREETQYFGPGTRLLVL.

The chain links TRBV6-5 to TRBJ1-2, with TRBD1 matching 12 bases. With V trimmed by 6 bases and J by 8 bases, 10 bases remained unmatched. Germline V gene lookup returns CDR1 MNHEY and CDR2 SVGAGI. The CDR3 contains 15 residues. The DNA for the CDR3 is TGTGCCAGCAGGCCCCCGGGACAGGGGGCCTACGGCTACACCTTC. Its protein product is CASRPPGQGAYGYTF.

DNA of the CDR3: TGTGCCAGCAGCTCCGAGACCAGGGGGATTGAAAAACTGTTTTTT. It encodes CASSSETRGIEKLFF. This chain connects TRBV7-9 to TRBJ1-4, with 7 bases lining up with TRBD1. J lost 7 bases, V lost 4 bases, and 9 bases had no gene match. The CDR3 spans 15 residues. Germline V gene sequence: CDR1 SEHNR, CDR2 FQNEAQ (reference sequence).

The chain is built from TRBV6-6 and TRBJ1-2, with 7 bases aligning to TRBD1. This CDR3 comprises 12 residues. Looked up from germline, CDR1 is MNHNY and CDR2 is SVGAGI (reference sequence). V lost 6 bases and J lost 7; bases outside the gene matches: 5. CDR3 sequence: CASRTGAGGYTF. The CDR3 region has the DNA TGTGCCAGCAGAACAGGGGCGGGTGGCTACACCTTC.

The chain uses TRBV6-5 and TRBJ2-2; perhaps TRBD2 as D (7 bases). Germline CDR1 reads MNHEY; CDR2 reads SVGAGI. The V gene lost 4 bases and the J gene lost 7 bases, with 19 bases spanning the gap. The CDR3 is made up of 16 amino acids. The DNA for the CDR3 is TGTGCCAGCAGTTCAAGGGGGGGACTGCCGGTCGGGGAGCTGTTTTTT. It is translated as CASSSRGGLPVGELFF.

This chain uses TRBV6-4 with TRBJ2-7; D gene uncertain. Trimming cost V 3 bases and J 2 bases, with 11 bases left between them. The CDR3 has 14 residues. Per the germline V gene, CDR1 is MRHNA and CDR2 is SNTAGT. The CDR3 region is CASSDHNGPYEQYF. CDR3 DNA: TGTGCCAGCAGTGATCACAATGGCCCCTACGAGCAGTACTTC.

V and J are TRBV6-6 and TRBJ2-2, with 7 bases lining up with TRBD1. The junction had 7 bases not matched to a gene; V was cut back by 5 bases and J by 4 bases. Looked up from germline, CDR1 is MNHNY and CDR2 is SVGAGI (reference sequence). The CDR3 consists of 15 residues. The CDR3 region has the DNA TGTGCCAGCAGTCCAGACAGGGCTGGCACCGGGGAGCTGTTTTTT. Its translation is CASSPDRAGTGELFF.

The table lists this clone with a few counts. The chain joins TRBV25-1 to TRBJ2-3; the match to TRBD2 covers 8 bases. This CDR3 has 14 amino acids. Trimming removed 6 bases from V and 4 bases from J; junction bases left unmatched: 6. Germline assignment: CDR1 MGHDK and CDR2 SYGVNS. CDR3 in amino acids: CASRVRGGADTQYF. CDR3 DNA: TGTGCCAGCAGGGTTCGGGGGGGGGCAGATACGCAGTATTTT.

The chain carries TRBV28 and TRBJ2-7; 9 bases map to TRBD2. CDR1 and CDR2 from the germline V gene are MDHEN and SYDVKM. This CDR3 comprises 17 residues. Trimming at V came to 1 base and at J to 2 bases, leaving 9 bases not matched to a gene. CDR3 region: CASSLFQRLAVTYEQYF. The CDR3 coding sequence is TGTGCCAGCAGTTTATTCCAAAGACTAGCGGTTACCTACGAGCAGTACTTC.

The chain combines TRBV5-1 with TRBJ1-6; 10 nucleotides line up with TRBD1. Trimming at V came to 4 bases and at J to 10 bases, leaving 2 bases not matched to a gene. Per the germline V gene, CDR1 is SGHRS and CDR2 is YFSETQ. This CDR3 is 13 amino acids long. CDR3 DNA: TGCGCCAGCAGCGGGACAGGGGACTCACCCCTCCACTTT. The encoded protein is CASSGTGDSPLHF.

V usage is TRBV10-3 and J usage is TRBJ2-3; D remains unclear. The CDR3 consists of 13 residues. The V end was cut by 3 bases, the J end by 2 bases, with 6 bases between. Germline V lookup: CDR1 ENHRY, CDR2 SYGVKD. CDR3 DNA: TGTGCCATCAGTGATCTACTCACAGATACGCAGTATTTT. Amino acids: CAISDLLTDTQYF.

This rearrangement joins TRBV2 to TRBJ2-1, with 13 bases lining up with TRBD2. After removal of 6 bases from V and 5 bases from J, the junction contained 4 bases not matched to a gene. The germline gives CDR1 SNHLY, CDR2 FYNNEI. The CDR3 is 15 residues long. This CDR3 is CASRDGLAGDNEQFF. The CDR3 nucleotides are TGTGCCAGCAGGGACGGACTAGCGGGGGACAATGAGCAGTTCTTC.

This clone was seen only a few times. V usage is TRBV19 and J usage is TRBJ2-2, with 10 bases identical to TRBD2. V lost 0 bases to trimming and J lost 3 bases; unmatched junction nucleotides: 4. The CDR3 is 17 residues long. From germline, CDR1 is LNHDA and CDR2 SQIVND (reference sequence). The CDR3, as DNA: TGTGCCAGTAGTATAGAGGCCGGACTAGCGGACACCGGGGAGCTGTTTTTT. Translated: CASSIEAGLADTGELFF.

This CDR3 is CASGDLGEQYF. CDR3 nucleotides: TGTGCCAGCGGGGACTTGGGGGAGCAGTACTTC. The chain recombines TRBV6-5 with TRBJ2-7; weak D call: TRBD2 (6 bases). Looked up from germline, CDR1 is MNHEY and CDR2 is SVGAGI. V shed 8 bases and J shed 7 bases, with 12 bases lying between them. The CDR3 loop spans 11 amino acids.

The chain carries TRBV27 and TRBJ2-7, with unresolved D. Germline V gene sequence: CDR1 MNHEY, CDR2 SMNVEV (reference sequence). Trimming took off 0 bases at V and 6 bases at J, with 12 bases between the two ends. The CDR3 consists of 14 residues. CDR3 protein: CASSLSLEVGEQYF. CDR3 nucleotide sequence: TGTGCCAGCAGTTTATCCCTAGAGGTGGGCGAGCAGTACTTC.

This clone was found once. The gene calls are TRBV5-6 and TRBJ2-2; D perhaps matches TRBD2 (6 bases). Germline V gives CDR1 SGHDT, CDR2 YYEEEE. The CDR3 has 15 residues. Trimming shortened V by 4 bases and J by 1 base, and 11 bases separated the two germline ends. In nucleotides, the CDR3 is TGTGCCAGCAGCCCGAGCGGGTGGAACACCGGGGAGCTGTTTTTT. Protein product: CASSPSGWNTGELFF.

The chain couples TRBV15 to TRBJ2-2; no definite D call. Germline CDR1 is LNHNV and CDR2 is YYDKDF (reference sequence). The CDR3 is 16 residues long. V shed 0 bases and J shed 1 base, with 9 bases lying between them. The CDR3, as DNA: TGTGCCACCAGCAGAGAGGTCCCCGGGAACACCGGGGAGCTGTTTTTT. As protein: CATSREVPGNTGELFF. Full variable domain (missing parts from reference TRBV15 and TRBJ2-2): DAMVIQNPRYQVTQFGKPVTLSCSQTLNHNVMYWYQQKSSQAPKLLFHYYDKDFNNEADTPDNFQSRRPNTSFCFLDIRSPGLGDTAMYLCATSREVPGNTGELFFGEGSRLTVL.

The chain employs TRBV4-1 and TRBJ2-2; D gene unclear. V was clipped by 1 base and J by 5 bases, with 11 bases between them. This CDR3 has 15 amino acids. From germline, CDR1 is MGHRA and CDR2 YSYEKL. Written as DNA, the CDR3 is TGCGCCAGCAGCCAAGTCAGGCAGATAACCGGGGAGCTGTTTTTT. Amino acid sequence: CASSQVRQITGELFF.

The chain has TRBV7-2 and TRBJ1-1; D not resolved. The germline gives CDR1 SGHTA, CDR2 FQGNSA. Trimming stripped 5 bases from V and 3 bases from J, with 16 bases between. CDR3 length: 15 amino acids. For the CDR3, the DNA is TGTGCCAGCAGCCCCCTATCAACGAGTGACACTGAAGCTTTCTTT. Translating it yields CASSPLSTSDTEAFF. The entire variable domain, with the rest obtained from reference TRBV7-2 and TRBJ1-1, is as follows: GAGVSQSPSNKVTEKGKDVELRCDPISGHTALYWYRQSLGQGLEFLIYFQGNSAPDKSGLPSDRFSAERTGGSVSTLTIQRTQQEDSAVYLCASSPLSTSDTEAFFGQGTRLTVV.